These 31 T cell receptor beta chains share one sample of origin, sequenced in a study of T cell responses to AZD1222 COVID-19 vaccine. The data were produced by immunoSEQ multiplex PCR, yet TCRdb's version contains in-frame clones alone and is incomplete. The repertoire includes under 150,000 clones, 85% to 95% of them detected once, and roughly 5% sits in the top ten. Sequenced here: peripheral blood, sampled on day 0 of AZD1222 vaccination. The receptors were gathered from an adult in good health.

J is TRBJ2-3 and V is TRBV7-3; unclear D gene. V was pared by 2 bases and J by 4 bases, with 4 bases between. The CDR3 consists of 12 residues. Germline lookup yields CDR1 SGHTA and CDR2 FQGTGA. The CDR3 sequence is CASSLFPDTQYF. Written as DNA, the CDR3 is TGTGCCAGCAGCTTATTTCCAGATACGCAGTATTTT. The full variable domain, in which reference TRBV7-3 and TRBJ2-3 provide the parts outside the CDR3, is GAGVSQTPSNKVTEKGKYVELRCDPISGHTALYWYRQSLGQGPEFLIYFQGTGAADDSGLPNDRFFAVRPEGSVSTLKIQRTERGDSAVYLCASSLFPDTQYFGPGTRLTVL.

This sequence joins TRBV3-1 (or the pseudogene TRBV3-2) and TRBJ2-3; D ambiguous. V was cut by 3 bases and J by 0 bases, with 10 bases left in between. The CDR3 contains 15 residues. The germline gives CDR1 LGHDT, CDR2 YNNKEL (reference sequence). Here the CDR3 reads CASSHKQLSTDTQYF. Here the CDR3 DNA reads TGTGCCAGCAGCCATAAACAACTAAGCACAGATACGCAGTATTTT.

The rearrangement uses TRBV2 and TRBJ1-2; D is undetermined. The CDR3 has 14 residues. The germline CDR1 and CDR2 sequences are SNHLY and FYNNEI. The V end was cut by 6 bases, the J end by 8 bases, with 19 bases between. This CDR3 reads CASSLSGYSSGYTF. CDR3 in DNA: TGTGCCAGCAGCCTTTCGGGATACTCCTCGGGCTACACCTTC.

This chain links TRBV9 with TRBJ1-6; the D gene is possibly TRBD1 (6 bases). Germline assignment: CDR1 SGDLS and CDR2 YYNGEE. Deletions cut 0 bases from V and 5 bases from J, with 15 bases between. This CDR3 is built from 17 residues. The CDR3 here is CASSVGGGGFHNSPLHF. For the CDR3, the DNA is TGTGCCAGCAGCGTAGGAGGGGGGGGCTTTCATAATTCACCCCTCCACTTT.

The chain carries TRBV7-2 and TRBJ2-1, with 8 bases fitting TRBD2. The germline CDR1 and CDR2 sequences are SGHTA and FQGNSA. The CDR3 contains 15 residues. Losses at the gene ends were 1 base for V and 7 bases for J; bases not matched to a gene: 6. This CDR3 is CASSLEAGETNEQFF. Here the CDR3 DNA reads TGTGCCAGCAGCTTAGAAGCGGGAGAGACAAATGAGCAGTTCTTC.

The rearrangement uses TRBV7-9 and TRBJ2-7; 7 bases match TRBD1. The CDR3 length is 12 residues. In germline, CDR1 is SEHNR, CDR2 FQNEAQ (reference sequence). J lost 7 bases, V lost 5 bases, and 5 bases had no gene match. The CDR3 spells CASSLQGVEQYF. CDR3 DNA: TGTGCCAGCAGCCTTCAGGGGGTTGAGCAGTACTTC. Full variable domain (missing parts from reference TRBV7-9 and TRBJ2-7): DTGVSQNPRHKITKRGQNVTFRCDPISEHNRLYWYRQTLGQGPEFLTYFQNEAQLEKSRLLSDRFSAERPKGSFSTLEIQRTEQGDSAMYLCASSLQGVEQYFGPGTRLTVT.

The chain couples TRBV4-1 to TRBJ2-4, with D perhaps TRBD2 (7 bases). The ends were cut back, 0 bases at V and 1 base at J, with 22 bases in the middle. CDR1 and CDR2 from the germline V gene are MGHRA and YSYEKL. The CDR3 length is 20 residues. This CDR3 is CASSQDLSLARGRAKNIQYF. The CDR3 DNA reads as TGCGCCAGCAGCCAAGATTTGAGTTTGGCGCGGGGGCGGGCCAAAAACATTCAGTACTTC.

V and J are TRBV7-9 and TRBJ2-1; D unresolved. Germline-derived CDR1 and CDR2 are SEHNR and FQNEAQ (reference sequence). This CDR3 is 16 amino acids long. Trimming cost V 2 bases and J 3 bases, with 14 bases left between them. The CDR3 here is CASSLTPSFVYNEQFF. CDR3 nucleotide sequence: TGTGCCAGCAGCTTAACCCCAAGCTTCGTCTACAATGAGCAGTTCTTC.

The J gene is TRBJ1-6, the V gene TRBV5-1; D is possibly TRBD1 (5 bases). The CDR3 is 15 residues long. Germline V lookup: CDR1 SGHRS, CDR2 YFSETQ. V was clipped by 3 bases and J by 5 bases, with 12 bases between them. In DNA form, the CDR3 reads TGCGCCAGCAGCTATCGAGAGGGGAATAATTCACCCCTCCACTTT. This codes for CASSYREGNNSPLHF.

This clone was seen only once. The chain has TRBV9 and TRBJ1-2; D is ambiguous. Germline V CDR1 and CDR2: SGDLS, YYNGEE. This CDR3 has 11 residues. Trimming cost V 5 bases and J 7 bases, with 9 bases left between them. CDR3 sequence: CASRDHGGYTF. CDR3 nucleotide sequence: TGTGCCAGCAGGGATCACGGTGGCTACACCTTC.

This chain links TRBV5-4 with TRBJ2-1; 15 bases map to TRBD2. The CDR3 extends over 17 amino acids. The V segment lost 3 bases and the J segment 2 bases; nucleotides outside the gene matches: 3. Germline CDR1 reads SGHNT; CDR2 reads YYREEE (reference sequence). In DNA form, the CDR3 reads TGTGCCAGCAGCTCGGGACTAGCGGGGGGAACCTACAATGAGCAGTTCTTC. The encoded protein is CASSSGLAGGTYNEQFF.

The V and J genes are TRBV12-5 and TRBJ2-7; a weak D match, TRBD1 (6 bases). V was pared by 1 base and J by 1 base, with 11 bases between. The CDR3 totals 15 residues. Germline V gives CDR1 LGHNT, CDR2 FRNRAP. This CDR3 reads CASGLAQGRSYEQYF. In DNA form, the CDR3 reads TGTGCTAGTGGTTTGGCACAGGGAAGGTCCTACGAGCAGTACTTC. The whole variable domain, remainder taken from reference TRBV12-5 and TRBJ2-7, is DARVTQTPRHKVTEMGQEVTMRCQPILGHNTVFWYRQTMMQGLELLAYFRNRAPLDDSGMPKDRFSAEMPDATLATLKIQPSEPRDSAVYFCASGLAQGRSYEQYFGPGTRLTVT.

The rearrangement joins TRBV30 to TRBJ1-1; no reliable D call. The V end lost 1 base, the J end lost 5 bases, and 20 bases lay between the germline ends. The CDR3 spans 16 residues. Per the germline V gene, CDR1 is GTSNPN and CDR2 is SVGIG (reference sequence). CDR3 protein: CAWSALNRVVGTEAFF. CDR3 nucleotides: TGTGCCTGGAGTGCCTTAAATCGGGTAGTAGGAACTGAAGCTTTCTTT.

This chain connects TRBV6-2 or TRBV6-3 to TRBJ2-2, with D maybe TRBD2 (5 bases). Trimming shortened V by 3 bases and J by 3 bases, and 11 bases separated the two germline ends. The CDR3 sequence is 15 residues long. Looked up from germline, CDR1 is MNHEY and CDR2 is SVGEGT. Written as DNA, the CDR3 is TGTGCCAGCAGTTATTACACTAGATACACCGGGGAGCTGTTTTTT. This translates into CASSYYTRYTGELFF.

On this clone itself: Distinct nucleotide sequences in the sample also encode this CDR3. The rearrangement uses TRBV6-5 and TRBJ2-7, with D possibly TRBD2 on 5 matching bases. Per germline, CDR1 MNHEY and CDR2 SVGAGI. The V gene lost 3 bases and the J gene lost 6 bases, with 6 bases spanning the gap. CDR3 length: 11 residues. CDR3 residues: CASSYRGEQYF. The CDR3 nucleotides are TGTGCCAGCAGTTATCGGGGCGAGCAGTACTTC.

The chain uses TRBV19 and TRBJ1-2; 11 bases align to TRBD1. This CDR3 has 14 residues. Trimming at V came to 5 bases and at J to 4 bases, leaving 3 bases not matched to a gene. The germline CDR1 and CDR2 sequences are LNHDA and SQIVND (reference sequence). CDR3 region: CASSGTGGTYGYTF. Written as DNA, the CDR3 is TGTGCCAGTAGTGGGACAGGGGGAACCTATGGCTACACCTTC.

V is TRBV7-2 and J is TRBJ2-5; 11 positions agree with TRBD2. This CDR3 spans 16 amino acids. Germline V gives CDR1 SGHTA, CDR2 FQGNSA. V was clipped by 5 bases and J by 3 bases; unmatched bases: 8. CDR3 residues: CASSLISGGVKETQYF. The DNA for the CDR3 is TGTGCCAGCAGCCTCATTAGCGGGGGGGTAAAAGAGACCCAGTACTTC. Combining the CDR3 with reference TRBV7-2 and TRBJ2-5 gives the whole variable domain GAGVSQSPSNKVTEKGKDVELRCDPISGHTALYWYRQSLGQGLEFLIYFQGNSAPDKSGLPSDRFSAERTGGSVSTLTIQRTQQEDSAVYLCASSLISGGVKETQYFGPGTRLLVL.

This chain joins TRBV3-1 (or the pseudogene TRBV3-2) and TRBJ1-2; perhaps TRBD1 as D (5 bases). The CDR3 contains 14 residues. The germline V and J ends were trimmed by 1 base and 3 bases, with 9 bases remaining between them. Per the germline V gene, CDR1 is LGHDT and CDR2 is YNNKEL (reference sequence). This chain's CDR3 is CASSQGQSYYGYTF. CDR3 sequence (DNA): TGTGCCAGCAGCCAAGGACAGTCCTACTATGGCTACACCTTC.

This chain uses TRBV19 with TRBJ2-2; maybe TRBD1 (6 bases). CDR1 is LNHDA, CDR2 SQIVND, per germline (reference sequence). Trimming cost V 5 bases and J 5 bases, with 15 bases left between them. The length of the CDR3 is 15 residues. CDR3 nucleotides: TGTGCCAGTAGTTTAGGGGGATTGCGGACCGGGGAGCTGTTTTTT. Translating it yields CASSLGGLRTGELFF.

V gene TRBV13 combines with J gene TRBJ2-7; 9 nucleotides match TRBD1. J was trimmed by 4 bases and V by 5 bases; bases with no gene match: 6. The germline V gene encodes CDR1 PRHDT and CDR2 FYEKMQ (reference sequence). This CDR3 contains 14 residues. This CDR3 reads CASSARTGVYEQYF. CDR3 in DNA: TGTGCCAGCAGCGCCCGGACAGGGGTGTACGAGCAGTACTTC.

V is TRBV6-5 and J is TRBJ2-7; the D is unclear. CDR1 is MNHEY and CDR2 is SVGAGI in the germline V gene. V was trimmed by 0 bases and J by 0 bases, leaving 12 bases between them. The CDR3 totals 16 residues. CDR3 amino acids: CASSYSARTPSYEQYF. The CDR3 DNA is TGTGCCAGCAGTTACTCCGCTAGAACCCCCTCCTACGAGCAGTACTTC.

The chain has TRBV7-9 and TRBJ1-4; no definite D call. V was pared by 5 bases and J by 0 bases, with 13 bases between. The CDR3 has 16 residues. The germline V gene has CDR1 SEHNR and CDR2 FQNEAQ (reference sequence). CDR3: CASSPFAAATNEKLFF. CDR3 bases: TGTGCCAGCAGCCCTTTTGCCGCTGCAACTAATGAAAAACTGTTTTTT.

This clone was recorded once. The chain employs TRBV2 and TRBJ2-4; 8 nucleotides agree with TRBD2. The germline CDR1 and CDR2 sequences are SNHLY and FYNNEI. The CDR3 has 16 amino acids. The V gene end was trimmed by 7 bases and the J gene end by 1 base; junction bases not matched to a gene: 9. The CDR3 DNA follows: TGTGCCAGCACCGGGGGGGCCGTTACGGCCAAAAACATTCAGTACTTC. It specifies CASTGGAVTAKNIQYF.

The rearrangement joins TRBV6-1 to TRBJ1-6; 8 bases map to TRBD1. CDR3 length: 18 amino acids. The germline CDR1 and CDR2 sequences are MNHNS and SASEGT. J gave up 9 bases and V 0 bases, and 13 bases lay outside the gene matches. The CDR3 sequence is CASSEAAGAGGMSSPLHF. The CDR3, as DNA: TGTGCCAGCAGTGAAGCGGCAGGGGCAGGGGGCATGAGTTCACCCCTCCACTTT.

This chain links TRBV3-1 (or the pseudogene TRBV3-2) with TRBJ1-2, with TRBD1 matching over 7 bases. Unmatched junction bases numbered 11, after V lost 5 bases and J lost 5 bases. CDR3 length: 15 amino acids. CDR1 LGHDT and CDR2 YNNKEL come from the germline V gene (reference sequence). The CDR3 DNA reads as TGTGCCAGCAGCTACCTGGGGGAGGGGGCATATGGCTACACCTTC. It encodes CASSYLGEGAYGYTF.

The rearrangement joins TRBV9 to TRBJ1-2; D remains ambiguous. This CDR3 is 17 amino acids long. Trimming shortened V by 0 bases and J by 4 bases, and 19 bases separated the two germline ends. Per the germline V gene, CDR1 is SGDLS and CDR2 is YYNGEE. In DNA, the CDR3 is TGTGCCAGCAGCGTAGGGGCCAGTAGTCCCGTTCCCTATGGCTACACCTTC. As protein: CASSVGASSPVPYGYTF.

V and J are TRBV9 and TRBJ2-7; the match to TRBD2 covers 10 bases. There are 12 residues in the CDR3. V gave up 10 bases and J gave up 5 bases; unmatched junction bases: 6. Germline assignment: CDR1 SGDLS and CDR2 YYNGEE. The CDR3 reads CAGGTSVHEQYF. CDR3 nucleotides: TGTGCCGGAGGGACTAGCGTCCACGAGCAGTACTTC.

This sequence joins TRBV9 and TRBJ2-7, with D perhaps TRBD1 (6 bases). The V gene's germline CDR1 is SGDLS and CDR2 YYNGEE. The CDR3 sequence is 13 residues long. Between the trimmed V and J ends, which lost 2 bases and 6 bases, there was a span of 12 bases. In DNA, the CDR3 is TGTGCCAGCAGCGTCGAACAGGGTTCCGAGCAGTACTTC. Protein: CASSVEQGSEQYF.

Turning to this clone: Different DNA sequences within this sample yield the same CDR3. CDR3 nucleotide sequence: TGCGCCAGCAGCCCCCGGACAGGCTCCTACGAGCAGTACTTC. Translating gives CASSPRTGSYEQYF. This chain uses TRBV5-1 with TRBJ2-7; 7 bases match TRBD1. This CDR3 has 14 amino acids. V gave up 4 bases and J gave up 0 bases; unmatched junction bases: 4. Germline values: CDR1 SGHRS, CDR2 YFSETQ. The complete variable domain, with remaining parts taken from reference TRBV5-1 and TRBJ2-7, reads KAGVTQTPRYLIKTRGQQVTLSCSPISGHRSVSWYQQTPGQGLQFLFEYFSETQRNKGNFPGRFSGRQFSNSRSEMNVSTLELGDSALYLCASSPRTGSYEQYFGPGTRLTVT.

The CDR3 is CASSPLRQGTGPSYEQYF. DNA of the CDR3: TGTGCCAGCAGCCCTTTGCGACAGGGGACAGGGCCCTCCTACGAGCAGTACTTC. The gene calls are TRBV3-1 (or the pseudogene TRBV3-2) and TRBJ2-7, with 9 bases that match TRBD1. The CDR3 is made up of 18 amino acids. Per the germline V gene, CDR1 is LGHDT and CDR2 is YNNKEL (reference sequence). J lost 0 bases, V lost 4 bases, and 13 bases had no gene match.

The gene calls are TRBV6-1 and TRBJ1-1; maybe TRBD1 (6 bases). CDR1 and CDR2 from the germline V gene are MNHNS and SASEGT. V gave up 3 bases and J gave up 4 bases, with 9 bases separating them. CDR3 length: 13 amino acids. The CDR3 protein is CASSETGFTEAFF. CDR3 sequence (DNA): TGTGCCAGCAGTGAGACAGGATTCACTGAAGCTTTCTTT.